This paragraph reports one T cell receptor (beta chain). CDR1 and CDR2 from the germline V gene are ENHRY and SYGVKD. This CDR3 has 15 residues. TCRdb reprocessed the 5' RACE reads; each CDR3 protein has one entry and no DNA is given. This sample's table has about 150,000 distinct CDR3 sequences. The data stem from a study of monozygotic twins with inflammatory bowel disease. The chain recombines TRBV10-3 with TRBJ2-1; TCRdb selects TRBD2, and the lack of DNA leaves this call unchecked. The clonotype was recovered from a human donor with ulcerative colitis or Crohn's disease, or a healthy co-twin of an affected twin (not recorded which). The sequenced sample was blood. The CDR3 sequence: CAISAGGLSYNEQFF.